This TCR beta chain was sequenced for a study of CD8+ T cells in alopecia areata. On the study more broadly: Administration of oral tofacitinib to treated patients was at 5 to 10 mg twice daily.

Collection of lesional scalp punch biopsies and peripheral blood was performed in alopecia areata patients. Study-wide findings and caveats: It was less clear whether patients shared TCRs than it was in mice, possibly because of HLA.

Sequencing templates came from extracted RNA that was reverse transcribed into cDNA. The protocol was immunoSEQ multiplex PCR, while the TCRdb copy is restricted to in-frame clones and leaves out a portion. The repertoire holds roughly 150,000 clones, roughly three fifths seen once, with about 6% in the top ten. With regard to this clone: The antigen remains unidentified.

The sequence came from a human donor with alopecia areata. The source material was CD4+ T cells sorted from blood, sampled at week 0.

CDR3 coding DNA: TGTGCCAGCAGTGAGGGACAGGGTCAACAGCCCCAGCATTTT. Translated, it gives CASSEGQGQQPQHF. The chain couples TRBV6-1 to TRBJ1-5; 9 bases fit TRBD1. Trimming took 3 bases from V and 7 from J; bases not matched to a gene: 4. This CDR3 is built from 14 residues. CDR1 is MNHNS, CDR2 SASEGT, per germline.